This section outlines one T cell receptor (beta chain) sequence together with its context. Its target is unknown. Relative to the germline gene, one junction end is altered; a read error may explain this. TCRdb re-analysed the RT-PCR reads in MiXCR, keeping a single row per CDR3 protein. Altogether about 520,000 distinct CDR3 sequences are present, around 25% being singletons, with the ten largest covering approximately 2%. This sample is drawn from a study of response to subunit inactivated influenza vaccine. Study-wide results and limits: Authors suggested each seasonal flu vaccination may recruit only limited numbers of new T cells.

Looked up from germline, CDR1 is SGDLS and CDR2 is YYNGEE. The CDR3 consists of 15 residues. Sequences were derived from CD4+ T cells sorted from PBMCs, sampled 5 days after vaccination. This sequence originates from a man over 45 who received an inactivated influenza vaccine. The chain employs TRBV9 and TRBJ2-7, with D tentatively TRBD1 (6 bases). In DNA, the CDR3 is TGTGCCAGCAGCGTATGGGGGCGGTCCTCCGACGAGCAGTACTTC. It translates to CASSVWGRSSDEQYF.